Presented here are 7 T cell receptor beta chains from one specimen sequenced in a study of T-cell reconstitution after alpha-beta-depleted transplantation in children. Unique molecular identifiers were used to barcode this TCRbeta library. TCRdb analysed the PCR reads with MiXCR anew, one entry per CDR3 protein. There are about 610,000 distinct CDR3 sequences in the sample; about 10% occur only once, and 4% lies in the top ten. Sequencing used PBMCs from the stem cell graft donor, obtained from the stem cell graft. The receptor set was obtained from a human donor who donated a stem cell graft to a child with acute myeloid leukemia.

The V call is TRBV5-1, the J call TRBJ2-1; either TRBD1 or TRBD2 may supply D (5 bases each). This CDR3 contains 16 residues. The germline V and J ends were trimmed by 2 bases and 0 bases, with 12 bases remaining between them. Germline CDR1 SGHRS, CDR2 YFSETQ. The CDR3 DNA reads TGCGCCAGCAGCTTTTATCCGGGGCGCTCCTACAATGAGCAGTTCTTC. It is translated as CASSFYPGRSYNEQFF.

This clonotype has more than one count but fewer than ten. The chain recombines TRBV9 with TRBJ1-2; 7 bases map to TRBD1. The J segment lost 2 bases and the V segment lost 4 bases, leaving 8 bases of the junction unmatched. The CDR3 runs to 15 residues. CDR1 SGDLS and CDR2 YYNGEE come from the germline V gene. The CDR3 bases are TGTGCCAGCAGCCCCGACGGGACAGAGAACTATGGCTACACCTTC. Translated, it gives CASSPDGTENYGYTF.

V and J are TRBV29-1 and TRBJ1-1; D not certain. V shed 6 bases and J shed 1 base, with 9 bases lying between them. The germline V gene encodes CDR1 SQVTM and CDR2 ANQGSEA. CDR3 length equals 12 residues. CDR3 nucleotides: TGCAGCGTGAGAGACGGGAACACTGAAGCTTTCTTT. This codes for CSVRDGNTEAFF.

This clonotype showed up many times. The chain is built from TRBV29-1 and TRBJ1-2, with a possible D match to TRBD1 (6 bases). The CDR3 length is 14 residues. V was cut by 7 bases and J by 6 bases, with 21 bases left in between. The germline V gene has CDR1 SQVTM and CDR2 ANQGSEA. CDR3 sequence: CSALKQGKSDGYTF. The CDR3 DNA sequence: TGCAGCGCCCTTAAACAGGGAAAAAGTGATGGCTACACCTTC.

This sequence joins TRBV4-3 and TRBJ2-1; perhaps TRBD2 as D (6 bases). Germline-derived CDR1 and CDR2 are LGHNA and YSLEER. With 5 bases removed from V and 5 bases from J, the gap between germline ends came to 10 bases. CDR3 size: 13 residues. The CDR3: CASSETRNNEQFF. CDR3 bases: TGCGCCAGCAGCGAGACTAGGAACAATGAGCAGTTCTTC.

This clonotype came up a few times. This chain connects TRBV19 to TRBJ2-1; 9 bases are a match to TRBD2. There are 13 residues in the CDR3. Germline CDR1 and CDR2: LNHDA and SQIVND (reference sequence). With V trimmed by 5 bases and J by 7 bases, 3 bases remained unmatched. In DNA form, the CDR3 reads TGTGCCAGTAGTTGGGGACTAGCAAATGAGCAGTTCTTC. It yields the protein CASSWGLANEQFF.

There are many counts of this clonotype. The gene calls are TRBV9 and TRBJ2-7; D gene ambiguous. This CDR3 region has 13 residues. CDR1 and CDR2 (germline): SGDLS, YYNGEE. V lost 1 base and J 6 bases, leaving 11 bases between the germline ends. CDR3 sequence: CASSVRDRSEQYF. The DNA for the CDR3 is TGTGCCAGCAGCGTAAGGGATCGAAGCGAGCAGTACTTC.